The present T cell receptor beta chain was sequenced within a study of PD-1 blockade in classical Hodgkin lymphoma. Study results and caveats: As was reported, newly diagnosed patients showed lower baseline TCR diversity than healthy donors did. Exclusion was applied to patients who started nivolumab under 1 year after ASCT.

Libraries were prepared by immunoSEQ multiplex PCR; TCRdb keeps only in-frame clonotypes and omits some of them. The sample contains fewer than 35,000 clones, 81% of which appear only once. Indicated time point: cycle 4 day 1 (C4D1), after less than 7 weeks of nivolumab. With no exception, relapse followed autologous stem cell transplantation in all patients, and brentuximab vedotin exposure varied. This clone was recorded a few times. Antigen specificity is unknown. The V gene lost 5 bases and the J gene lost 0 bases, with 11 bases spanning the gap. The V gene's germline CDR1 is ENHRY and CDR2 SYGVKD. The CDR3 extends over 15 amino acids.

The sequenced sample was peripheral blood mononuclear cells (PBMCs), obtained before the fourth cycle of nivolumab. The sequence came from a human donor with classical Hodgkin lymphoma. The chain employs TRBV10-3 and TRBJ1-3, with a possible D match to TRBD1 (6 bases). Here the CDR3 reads CAISSGGSSGNTIYF. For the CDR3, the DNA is TGTGCCATCAGTTCCGGGGGCAGCTCTGGAAACACCATATATTTT.